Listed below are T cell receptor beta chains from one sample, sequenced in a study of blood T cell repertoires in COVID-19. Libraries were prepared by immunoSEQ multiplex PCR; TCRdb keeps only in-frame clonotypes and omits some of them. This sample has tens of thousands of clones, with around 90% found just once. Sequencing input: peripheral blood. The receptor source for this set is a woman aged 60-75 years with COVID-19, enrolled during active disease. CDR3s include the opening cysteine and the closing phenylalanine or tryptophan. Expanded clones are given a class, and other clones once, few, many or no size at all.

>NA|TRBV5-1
CASSLGDSLSGNTIYF
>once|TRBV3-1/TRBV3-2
CASSPQVAGPQHF
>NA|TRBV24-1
CATSAFVWGTNTGELFF
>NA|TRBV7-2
CASSPWAAPGGANEQFF
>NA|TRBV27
CASSSQGSGANVLTF
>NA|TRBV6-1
CASSEDRLEDTGELFF
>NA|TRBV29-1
CSAGTSGSYEQYF
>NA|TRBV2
CASRGTGGATGYTF
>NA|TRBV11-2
CASSNHRDNEKLFF
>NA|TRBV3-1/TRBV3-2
CASSLQGHEQYF
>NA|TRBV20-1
CSASDLYTGLSNQPQHF
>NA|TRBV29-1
CSVAPGQNTDTQYF
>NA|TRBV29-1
CSTRQNNYGYTF
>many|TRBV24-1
CATSDFVGSGGAGDTQYF
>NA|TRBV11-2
CASSPLAGAEDTQYF
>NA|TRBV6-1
CASSEQDRGRAPLHF
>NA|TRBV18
CASSLMGGLNGYGYTF
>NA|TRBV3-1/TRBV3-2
CASSQEGQGVDEKLFF
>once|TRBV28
CASSRGGTTGELFF
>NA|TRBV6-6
CASSYSWAGGYNEQFF
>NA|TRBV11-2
CASSLETGGTEAFF
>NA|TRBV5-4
CASSLRLAGSTDTQYF
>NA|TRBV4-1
CASSQSMTVYEQYF
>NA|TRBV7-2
CASSLLAGSLQETQYF
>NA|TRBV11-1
CASSRGSSTGELFF
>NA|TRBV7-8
CASSYRDRGGYEQYF
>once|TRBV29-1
CSGNRGFQETQYF
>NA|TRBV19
CASTLTGRETQYF
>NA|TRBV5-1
CASSSGTGFYEQYF
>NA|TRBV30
CAWSGGGGAETQYF
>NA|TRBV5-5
CASSLDRGRTGELFF
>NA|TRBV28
CASRGLGSVVLQPQHF
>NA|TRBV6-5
CASSPAGVSGNTIYF
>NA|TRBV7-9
CASSRQGLGSPLHF
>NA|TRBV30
CAWTRDRTYEQYF
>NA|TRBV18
CASSPRTSRLGEQYF
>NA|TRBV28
CASSLRGGSPLHF
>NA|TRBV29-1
CSAATGTANYGYTF
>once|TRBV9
CASSPTGNEKLFF
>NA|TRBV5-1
CASSFDSDYGYTF
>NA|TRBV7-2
CASSGSGGQETQYF
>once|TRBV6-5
CASSYSLTGANYGYTF
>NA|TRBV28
CASSFSTGGRETQYF
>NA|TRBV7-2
CASSLGSSGNTIYF
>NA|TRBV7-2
CASSNPGSTDTQYF
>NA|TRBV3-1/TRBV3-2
CASSLGQSADTQYF